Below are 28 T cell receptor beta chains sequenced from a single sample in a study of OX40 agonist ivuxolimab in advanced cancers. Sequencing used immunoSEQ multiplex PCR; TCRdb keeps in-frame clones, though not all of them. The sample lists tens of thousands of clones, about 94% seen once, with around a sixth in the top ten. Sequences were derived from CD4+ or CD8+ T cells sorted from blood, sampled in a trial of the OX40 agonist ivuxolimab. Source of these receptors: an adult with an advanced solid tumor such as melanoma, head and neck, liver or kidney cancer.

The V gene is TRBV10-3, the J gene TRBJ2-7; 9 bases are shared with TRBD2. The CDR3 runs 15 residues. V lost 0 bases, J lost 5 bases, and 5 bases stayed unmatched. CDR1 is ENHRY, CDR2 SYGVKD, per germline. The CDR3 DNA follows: TGTGCCATCAGTGAGTCTGGAGCGGGAGGTCACGAGCAGTACTTC. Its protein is CAISESGAGGHEQYF.

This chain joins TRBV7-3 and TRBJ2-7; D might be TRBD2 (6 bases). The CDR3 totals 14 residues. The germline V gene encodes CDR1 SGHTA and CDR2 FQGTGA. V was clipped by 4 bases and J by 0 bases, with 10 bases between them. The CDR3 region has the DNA TGTGCCAGCAGCTACGGGGGTAGCTCCTACGAGCAGTACTTC. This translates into CASSYGGSSYEQYF.

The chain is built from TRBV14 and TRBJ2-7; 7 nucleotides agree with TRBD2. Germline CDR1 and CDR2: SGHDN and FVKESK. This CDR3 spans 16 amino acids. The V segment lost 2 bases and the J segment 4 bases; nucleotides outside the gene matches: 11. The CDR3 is CASSQRMGRERYEQYF. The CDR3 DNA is TGTGCCAGCAGCCAAAGGATGGGGCGGGAGAGATACGAGCAGTACTTC.

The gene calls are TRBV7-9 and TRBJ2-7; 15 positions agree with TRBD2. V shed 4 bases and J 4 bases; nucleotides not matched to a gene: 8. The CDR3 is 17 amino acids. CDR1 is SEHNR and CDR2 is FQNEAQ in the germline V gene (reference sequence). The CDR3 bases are TGTGCCAGCAGCTCTCGGACTAGCGGGGGGGCAAGGTACGAGCAGTACTTC. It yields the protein CASSSRTSGGARYEQYF.

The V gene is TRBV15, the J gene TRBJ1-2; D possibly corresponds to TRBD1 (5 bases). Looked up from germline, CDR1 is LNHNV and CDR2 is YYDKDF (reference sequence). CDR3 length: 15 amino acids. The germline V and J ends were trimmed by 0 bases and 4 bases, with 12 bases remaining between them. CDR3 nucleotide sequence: TGTGCCACCAGCAGAGATAAGGGGCAGATCTATGGCTACACCTTC. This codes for CATSRDKGQIYGYTF.

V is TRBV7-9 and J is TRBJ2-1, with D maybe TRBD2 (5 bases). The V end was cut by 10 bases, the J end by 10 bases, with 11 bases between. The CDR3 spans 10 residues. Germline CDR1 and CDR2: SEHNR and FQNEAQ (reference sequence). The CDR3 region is CATGGREQFF. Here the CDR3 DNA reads TGTGCCACCGGCGGGCGCGAGCAGTTCTTC.

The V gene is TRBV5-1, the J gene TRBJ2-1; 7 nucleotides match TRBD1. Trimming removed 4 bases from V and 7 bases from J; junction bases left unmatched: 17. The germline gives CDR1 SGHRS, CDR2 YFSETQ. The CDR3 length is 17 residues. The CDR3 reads CASSPSRQGSKGNEQFF. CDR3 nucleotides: TGCGCCAGCAGCCCTTCCCGACAGGGATCGAAAGGGAATGAGCAGTTCTTC.

The CDR3 DNA sequence: TGTGCCAGTAGTATAGAGGAGTTTAGCAATCAGCCCCAGCATTTT. Translating it yields CASSIEEFSNQPQHF. The chain recombines TRBV19 with TRBJ1-5; D remains unclear. CDR1 and CDR2 from the germline V gene are LNHDA and SQIVND (reference sequence). Between the trimmed V and J ends, which lost 0 bases and 0 bases, there was a span of 6 bases. The CDR3 covers 15 residues.

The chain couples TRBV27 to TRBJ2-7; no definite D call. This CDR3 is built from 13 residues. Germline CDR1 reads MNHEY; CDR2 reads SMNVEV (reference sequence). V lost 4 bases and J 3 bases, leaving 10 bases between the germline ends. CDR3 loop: CASSSGPSYEQYF. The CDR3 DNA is TGTGCCAGCAGTTCTGGGCCGAGCTACGAGCAGTACTTC.

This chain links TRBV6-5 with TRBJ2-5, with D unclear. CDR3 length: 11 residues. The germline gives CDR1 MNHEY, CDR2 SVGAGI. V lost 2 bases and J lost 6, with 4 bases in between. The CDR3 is CASSYSQTQYF. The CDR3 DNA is TGTGCCAGCAGTTACAGCCAGACCCAGTACTTC.

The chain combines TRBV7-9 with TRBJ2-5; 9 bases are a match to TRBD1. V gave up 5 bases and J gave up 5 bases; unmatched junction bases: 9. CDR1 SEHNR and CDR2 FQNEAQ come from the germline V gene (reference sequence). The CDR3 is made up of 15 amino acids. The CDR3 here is CASSNVQGAEETQYF. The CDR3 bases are TGTGCCAGCAGCAACGTACAGGGGGCCGAGGAGACCCAGTACTTC. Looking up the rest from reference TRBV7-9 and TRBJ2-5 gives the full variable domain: DTGVSQNPRHKITKRGQNVTFRCDPISEHNRLYWYRQTLGQGPEFLTYFQNEAQLEKSRLLSDRFSAERPKGSFSTLEIQRTEQGDSAMYLCASSNVQGAEETQYFGPGTRLLVL.

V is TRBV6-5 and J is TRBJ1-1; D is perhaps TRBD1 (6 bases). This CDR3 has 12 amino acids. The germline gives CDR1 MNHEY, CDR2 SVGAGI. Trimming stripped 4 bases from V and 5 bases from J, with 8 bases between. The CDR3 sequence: CASSSQGTEAFF. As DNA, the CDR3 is TGTGCCAGCAGTTCACAGGGTACTGAAGCTTTCTTT.

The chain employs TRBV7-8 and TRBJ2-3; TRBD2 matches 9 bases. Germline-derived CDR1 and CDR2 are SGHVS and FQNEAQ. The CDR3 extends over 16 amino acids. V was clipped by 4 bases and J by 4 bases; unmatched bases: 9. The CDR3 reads CASSSRAGGLADTQYF. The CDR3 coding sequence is TGTGCCAGCAGCTCCAGAGCGGGAGGACTGGCAGATACGCAGTATTTT.

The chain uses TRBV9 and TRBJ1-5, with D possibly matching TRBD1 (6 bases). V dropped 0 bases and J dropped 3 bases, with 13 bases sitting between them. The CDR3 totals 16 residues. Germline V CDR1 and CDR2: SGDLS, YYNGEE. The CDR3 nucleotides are TGTGCCAGCAGCGTAGGGGCAGGGGCTCCCAATCAGCCCCAGCATTTT. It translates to CASSVGAGAPNQPQHF.

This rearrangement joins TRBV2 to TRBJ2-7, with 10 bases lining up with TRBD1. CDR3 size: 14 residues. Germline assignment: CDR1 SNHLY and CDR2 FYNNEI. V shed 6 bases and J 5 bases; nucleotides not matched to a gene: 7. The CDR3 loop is CASRTGTGVDEQYF. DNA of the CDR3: TGTGCCAGCAGGACCGGGACAGGGGTGGACGAGCAGTACTTC.

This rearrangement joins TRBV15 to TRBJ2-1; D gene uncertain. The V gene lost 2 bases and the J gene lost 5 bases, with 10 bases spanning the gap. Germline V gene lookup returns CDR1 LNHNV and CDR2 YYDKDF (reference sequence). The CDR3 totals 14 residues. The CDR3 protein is CATSRRPGDNEQFF. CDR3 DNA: TGTGCCACCAGCAGACGGCCTGGGGACAATGAGCAGTTCTTC.

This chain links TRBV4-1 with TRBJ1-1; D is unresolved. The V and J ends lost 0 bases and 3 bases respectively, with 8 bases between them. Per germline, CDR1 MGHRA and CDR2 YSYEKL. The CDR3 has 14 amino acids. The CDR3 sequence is CASSQDKGDTEAFF. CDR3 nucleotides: TGCGCCAGCAGCCAAGATAAGGGAGACACTGAAGCTTTCTTT.

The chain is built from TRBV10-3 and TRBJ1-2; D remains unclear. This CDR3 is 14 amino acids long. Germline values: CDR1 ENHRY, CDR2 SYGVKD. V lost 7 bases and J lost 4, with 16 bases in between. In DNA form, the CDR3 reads TGTGCCATCAAGGGATTAGAGGCAGTCTATGGCTACACCTTC. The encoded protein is CAIKGLEAVYGYTF.

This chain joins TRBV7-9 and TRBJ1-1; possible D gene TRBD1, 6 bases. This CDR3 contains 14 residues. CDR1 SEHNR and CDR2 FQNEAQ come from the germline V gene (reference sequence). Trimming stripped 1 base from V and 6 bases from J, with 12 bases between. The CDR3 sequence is CASSLEAGQPEAFF. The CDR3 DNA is TGTGCCAGCAGCTTAGAGGCCGGACAGCCTGAAGCTTTCTTT.

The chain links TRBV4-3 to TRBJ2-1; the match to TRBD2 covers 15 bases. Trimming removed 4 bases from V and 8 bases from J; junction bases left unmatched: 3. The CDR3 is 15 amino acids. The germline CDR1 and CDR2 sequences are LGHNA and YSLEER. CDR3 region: CASSPGTSGRYEQFF. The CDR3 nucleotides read TGCGCCAGCAGCCCTGGGACTAGCGGGAGGTATGAGCAGTTCTTC.

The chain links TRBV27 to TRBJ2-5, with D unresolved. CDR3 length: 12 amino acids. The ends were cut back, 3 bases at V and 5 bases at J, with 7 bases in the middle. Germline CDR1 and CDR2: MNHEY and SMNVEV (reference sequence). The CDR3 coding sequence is TGTGCCAGCAGTTTCGAAGGGGAGACCCAGTACTTC. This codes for CASSFEGETQYF.

CDR3 protein: CASSPGAEAFF. The CDR3 nucleotides read TGTGCCAGCAGCCCTGGGGCTGAAGCTTTCTTT. This chain connects TRBV4-2 to TRBJ1-1; no clear D. V was clipped by 4 bases and J by 6 bases, with 6 bases between them. The germline CDR1 and CDR2 sequences are LGHNA and YNFKEQ. The CDR3 extends over 11 amino acids.

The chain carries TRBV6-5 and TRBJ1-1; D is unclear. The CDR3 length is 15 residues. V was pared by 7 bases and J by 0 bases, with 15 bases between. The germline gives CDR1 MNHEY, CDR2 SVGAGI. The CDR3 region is CASTPGGRLNTEAFF. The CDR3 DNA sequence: TGTGCCAGCACTCCAGGCGGACGGTTGAACACTGAAGCTTTCTTT.

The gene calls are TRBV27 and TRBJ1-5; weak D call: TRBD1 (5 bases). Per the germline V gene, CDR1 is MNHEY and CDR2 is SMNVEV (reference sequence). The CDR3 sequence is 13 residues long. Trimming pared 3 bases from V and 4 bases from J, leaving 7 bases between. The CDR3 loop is CASSLTENQPQHF. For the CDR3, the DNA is TGTGCCAGCAGTTTGACAGAAAATCAGCCCCAGCATTTT.

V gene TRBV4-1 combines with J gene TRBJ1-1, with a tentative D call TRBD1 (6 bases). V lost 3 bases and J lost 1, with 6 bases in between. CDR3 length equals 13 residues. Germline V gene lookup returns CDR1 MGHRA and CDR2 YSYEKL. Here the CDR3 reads CASSQTGNTEAFF. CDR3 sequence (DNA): TGCGCCAGCAGCCAGACAGGGAACACTGAAGCTTTCTTT.

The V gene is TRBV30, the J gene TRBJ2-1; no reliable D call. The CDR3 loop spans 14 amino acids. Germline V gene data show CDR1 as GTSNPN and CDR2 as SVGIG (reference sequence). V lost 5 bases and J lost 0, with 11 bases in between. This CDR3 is CAWSAASSYNEQFF. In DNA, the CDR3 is TGTGCCTGGTCGGCCGCGAGCTCCTACAATGAGCAGTTCTTC. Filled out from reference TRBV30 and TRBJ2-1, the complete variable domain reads SQTIHQWPATLVQPVGSPLSLECTVEGTSNPNLYWYRQAAGRGLQLLFYSVGIGQISSEVPQNLSASRPQDRQFILSSKKLLLSDSGFYLCAWSAASSYNEQFFGPGTRLTVL.

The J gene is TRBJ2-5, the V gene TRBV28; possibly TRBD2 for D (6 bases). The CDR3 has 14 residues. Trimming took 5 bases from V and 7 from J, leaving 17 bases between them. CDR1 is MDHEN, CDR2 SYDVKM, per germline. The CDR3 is CASSPSGGEATQYF. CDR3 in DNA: TGTGCCAGCAGTCCGTCCGGAGGGGAAGCGACCCAGTACTTC.

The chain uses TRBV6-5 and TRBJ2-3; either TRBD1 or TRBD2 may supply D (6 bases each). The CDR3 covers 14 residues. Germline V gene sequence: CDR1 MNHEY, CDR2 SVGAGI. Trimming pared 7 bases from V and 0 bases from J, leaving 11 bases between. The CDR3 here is CASNSGASTDTQYF. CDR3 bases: TGTGCCAGCAACTCGGGGGCTAGCACAGATACGCAGTATTTT.